These 5 T cell receptor beta chains originate from one sample sequenced in a study of identifying expanded T cells in peripheral blood. Profiling relied on immunoSEQ multiplex PCR, and the TCRdb table lists in-frame clones only, not all of them. Of roughly 56,000 clones listed, about four fifths are singletons. The sample comprised blood. These receptors were obtained from a person aged 18 to 70 in good health.

The CDR3 loop reads CASSIAGEKLFF. CDR3 coding DNA: TGTGCCAGTAGTATAGCGGGGGAAAAACTGTTTTTT. V gene TRBV19 combines with J gene TRBJ1-4; D gene uncertain. The CDR3 extends over 12 amino acids. Germline loops: CDR1 LNHDA, CDR2 SQIVND (reference sequence). The V end was cut by 1 base, the J end by 8 bases, with 5 bases between.

This CDR3 reads CASSLVSREQFF. The CDR3 coding sequence is TGTGCCAGCAGCTTAGTTTCCCGCGAGCAGTTCTTC. The rearrangement links TRBV11-2 to TRBJ2-1; D remains unclear. Trimming took off 1 base at V and 10 bases at J, with 8 bases between the two ends. The CDR3 is made up of 12 amino acids. Germline V lookup: CDR1 SGHAT, CDR2 FQNNGV.

In its sample, this clone was seen once. V and J are TRBV25-1 and TRBJ1-3; D not certain. This CDR3 is built from 13 residues. Trimming cost V 9 bases and J 0 bases, with 9 bases left between them. CDR1 is MGHDK and CDR2 is SYGVNS in the germline V gene. CDR3 sequence reads: CASNGFSGNTIYF. CDR3 nucleotides: TGTGCCAGTAACGGTTTCTCTGGAAACACCATATATTTT.

This chain connects TRBV6-4 to TRBJ2-2; 10 nucleotides align to TRBD2. From germline, CDR1 is MRHNA and CDR2 SNTAGT. J lost 3 bases, V lost 5 bases, and 15 bases had no gene match. The CDR3 length is 19 residues. The CDR3 protein is CASSSTQFLAGAHTGELFF. The CDR3 bases are TGTGCCAGCAGTTCGACACAATTTCTAGCGGGGGCCCACACCGGGGAGCTGTTTTTT.

The chain joins TRBV4-1 to TRBJ1-1, with a tentative D call TRBD1 (5 bases). The CDR3 is made up of 13 amino acids. Germline loops: CDR1 MGHRA, CDR2 YSYEKL. The V end lost 4 bases, the J end lost 10 bases, and 16 bases lay between the germline ends. CDR3 amino acids: CASSPRDSAPAFF. In nucleotides, the CDR3 is TGCGCCAGCAGCCCCCGGGACTCGGCCCCAGCTTTCTTT.